The clone carrying this T cell receptor beta chain was detected only once. The CDR3 totals 14 residues. V dropped 4 bases and J dropped 0 bases, with 7 bases sitting between them. Germline V CDR1 and CDR2: LGHDT, YNNKEL (reference sequence). Sequencing used immunoSEQ multiplex PCR; TCRdb keeps in-frame clones, though not all of them. Here the sample spans about 120,000 clones, 85% to 90% being singletons. The sample comes from a study of T cell responses to AZD1222 COVID-19 vaccine. The overall study: Second-dose schedules of about 4 or about 12 weeks were combined.

The sequence derives from an adult in good health. This material consisted of peripheral blood, taken on day 0 of AZD1222 vaccination. This rearrangement joins TRBV3-1 (or the pseudogene TRBV3-2) to TRBJ1-3; unclear D gene. The DNA of the CDR3 is TGTGCCAGCAGCCCTCAGAGCTCTGGAAACACCATATATTTT. Amino acids: CASSPQSSGNTIYF.